The rows below give T cell receptor beta chains drawn from one sample of a study of CD8 T cells in Susac syndrome. A single record per CDR3 protein comes from TCRdb applying MiXCR to the immunoSEQ multiplex PCR reads. The sample carries approximately 150,000 distinct CDR3 sequences, approximately 94% recorded once. Sequenced material: CD4+ T cells from PBMCs. These receptor sequences come from a human donor with multiple sclerosis. Each CDR3 is given with its conserved first and last residue. Fields, in order: V gene, clone size, J gene, D gene, CDR3 protein, CDR3 DNA. D genes are given only for firm matches. Expanded clones get a size class; other rows say once, few or many, or leave the size out.

>TRBV18|-|TRBJ2-6|TRBD1
CASSRDRNVLTF
TGTGCCAGCTCACGGGACAGAAACGTCCTGACTTTC
>TRBV12-5|-|TRBJ1-1|TRBD1
CASARPGTGGSTEAFF
TGTGCTAGTGCGCGACCCGGGACAGGGGGCTCCACTGAAGCTTTCTTT
>TRBV12-3/TRBV12-4|-|TRBJ2-2|-
CASSQQDTGELFF
TGTGCCAGCAGCCAACAGGACACCGGGGAGCTGTTTTTT
>TRBV6-6|-|TRBJ1-5|-
CASSYSWGDSNQPQHF
TGTGCCAGCAGTTACTCATGGGGGGACAGCAATCAGCCCCAGCATTTT
>TRBV19|-|TRBJ2-7|-
CASSLRDLYEQYF
TGTGCCAGTAGTCTTCGGGACCTCTACGAGCAGTACTTC
>TRBV5-1|-|TRBJ2-5|TRBD2
CASSLGRGGLGETQYF
TGCGCCAGCAGCTTGGGGCGGGGGGGCCTGGGAGAGACCCAGTACTTC
>TRBV14|once|TRBJ1-1|-
CASSQDNGTPEAFF
TGTGCCAGCAGCCAAGATAACGGGACACCTGAAGCTTTCTTT
>TRBV30|once|TRBJ1-5|TRBD1
CVWSHRGQPQHF
TGTGTCTGGAGTCACAGGGGCCAGCCCCAGCATTTT
>TRBV19|-|TRBJ2-2|-
CASSIEGRANGELFF
TGTGCCAGTAGTATCGAAGGCAGGGCGAACGGGGAGCTGTTTTTT
>TRBV12-3/TRBV12-4|once|TRBJ1-2|-
CASSLRGGWNYGYTF
TGTGCCAGCAGTTTAAGGGGGGGCTGGAACTATGGCTACACCTTC
>TRBV7-2|-|TRBJ2-1|-
CASSAAGNPGPGFF
TGTGCCAGCAGCGCCGCCGGGAACCCCGGACCCGGGTTCTTC
>TRBV7-6|-|TRBJ2-1|-
CASSSKAGGAYNEQFF
TGTGCCAGCAGCTCGAAAGCGGGCGGGGCCTACAATGAGCAGTTCTTC
>TRBV18|-|TRBJ2-1|TRBD2
CASSSISGGSNEQFF
TGTGCCAGCTCAAGTATTAGCGGGGGGAGTAATGAGCAGTTCTTC
>TRBV28|-|TRBJ1-4|TRBD1
CASSSGTAVAKLFF
TGTGCCAGCAGTTCCGGGACAGCGGTGGCAAAACTGTTTTTT
>TRBV29-1|once|TRBJ2-5|TRBD2
CSVRRGAQETQYF
TGCAGCGTTCGGCGGGGGGCGCAAGAGACCCAGTACTTC
>TRBV28|-|TRBJ2-3|TRBD1
CASSSGQGDTQYF
TGTGCCAGCAGTTCCGGACAGGGTGATACGCAGTATTTT
>TRBV5-1|-|TRBJ2-2|-
CASSQTGDPNTGELFF
TGCGCCAGCAGCCAAACAGGCGATCCGAACACCGGGGAGCTGTTTTTT
>TRBV12-3/TRBV12-4|-|TRBJ1-5|-
CASSLMDQPQHF
TGTGCCAGCAGTTTAATGGATCAGCCCCAGCATTTT
>TRBV6-2/TRBV6-3|-|TRBJ1-5|-
CASSYVLYSNQPQHF
TGTGCCAGCAGTTACGTTTTGTATAGCAATCAGCCCCAGCATTTT
>TRBV11-2|-|TRBJ2-7|-
CASSLVPGTYEQYF
TGTGCCAGCAGCTTAGTACCGGGGACCTACGAGCAGTACTTC
>TRBV12-3/TRBV12-4|-|TRBJ2-1|TRBD1
CASSSTGNPYNEQFF
TGTGCCAGCAGTTCGACAGGGAATCCCTACAATGAGCAGTTCTTC
>TRBV28|-|TRBJ2-1|TRBD2
CASSLQTSGSYNEQFF
TGTGCCAGCAGTCTCCAAACTAGCGGGAGTTACAATGAGCAGTTCTTC
>TRBV3-1|-|TRBJ2-3|TRBD2
CASSLTSGGRDTQYF
TGTGCCAGCAGCCTGACTAGCGGGGGGCGAGATACGCAGTATTTT
>TRBV6-6|-|TRBJ2-5|TRBD2
CASSYPGLAGGETQYF
TGTGCCAGCAGTTATCCGGGACTAGCGGGAGGAGAGACCCAGTACTTC
>TRBV6-5|-|TRBJ2-6|TRBD2
CASSTSGVSGANVLTF
TGTGCCAGCAGTACTAGCGGGGTGAGCGGGGCCAACGTCCTGACTTTC
>TRBV27|-|TRBJ2-1|TRBD2
CASSSKPGLAGVFHEQFF
TGTGCCAGCAGTTCAAAGCCGGGACTAGCGGGAGTTTTTCATGAGCAGTTCTTC
>TRBV9|-|TRBJ1-4|-
CASSPNSDPRATNEKLFF
TGTGCCAGCAGCCCAAACAGTGACCCTCGCGCAACTAATGAAAAACTGTTTTTT
>TRBV27|once|TRBJ1-2|-
CASRDGGDGYTF
TGTGCCAGCCGGGACGGCGGGGATGGCTACACCTTC
>TRBV12-3/TRBV12-4|few|TRBJ2-5|-
CASSLSGVETQYF
TGTGCCAGCAGTTTATCAGGGGTTGAGACCCAGTACTTC
>TRBV30|-|TRBJ1-4|-
CAWSSDRTPTNEKLFF
TGTGCCTGGAGTTCCGACAGGACTCCAACTAATGAAAAACTGTTTTTT
>TRBV5-1|-|TRBJ2-5|TRBD1
CASSARDRQETQYF
TGCGCCAGCAGCGCCCGGGACAGACAAGAGACCCAGTACTTC
>TRBV6-5|-|TRBJ1-1|-
CASRPTGGNPEAFF
TGTGCCAGCAGACCCACCGGTGGGAACCCTGAAGCTTTCTTT
>TRBV5-4|-|TRBJ1-1|TRBD1
CASSLGQGMNTEAFF
TGTGCCAGCAGCTTGGGACAGGGGATGAACACTGAAGCTTTCTTT
>TRBV12-3/TRBV12-4|-|TRBJ1-2|-
CASSYLRQDGYTF
TGTGCCAGCAGTTACTTAAGACAGGATGGCTACACCTTC
>TRBV10-2|-|TRBJ2-1|-
CASSESARDAEFF
TGCGCCAGCAGTGAGTCGGCCCGGGACGCGGAGTTCTTC
>TRBV3-1|once|TRBJ1-6|-
CASSQQNSPLHF
TGTGCCAGCAGCCAGCAAAATTCACCCCTCCACTTT
>TRBV3-1|-|TRBJ2-7|TRBD1
CASSQDPGQPYEQYF
TGTGCCAGCAGCCAAGACCCGGGACAGCCCTACGAGCAGTACTTC
>TRBV6-5|-|TRBJ1-2|TRBD1
CASRTGTGFSYTF
TGTGCCAGCAGAACCGGGACAGGGTTCAGCTACACCTTC
>TRBV7-2|-|TRBJ2-1|-
CVSSFAVEQFF
TGTGTCAGCAGCTTTGCGGTTGAGCAGTTCTTC
>TRBV6-2/TRBV6-3|-|TRBJ1-1|-
CASSYPARAFF
TGTGCCAGCAGTTACCCCGCCAGAGCTTTCTTT